This TCR beta chain came from a study of T cell responses to AZD1222 COVID-19 vaccine (dated by TCRdb to the early 2020s). In terms of the full investigation: TCR sequencing covered roughly 230 trial participants: 200 to 220 given two doses of AZD1222 and some 25 given two doses of MenACWY control vaccine. Enrollment into the trials was organized by age into subgroups of 18-55, 56-69 and 70-plus years, and those subgroups contained approximately 150, 30 and 60 TCR-sequenced participants, respectively.

On this clone: It has no known antigen specificity. Base qualities were left out, and no much larger clone turns up one base away.

The full study reports these points: Conclusions about previously exposed vaccinees are limited, since just six or seven AZD1222 recipients were seropositive for SARS-CoV-2 at baseline. Because no day 14 peak-response samples were available, the repertoires could be characterized only after the peak T cell response. Nearly half of unique spike-specific TCRs reportedly recognized epitopes outside regions mutated in the B.1.351 and B.1.1.7 variants. After two AZD1222 doses, both the breadth and the depth of spike-specific TCRs were significantly higher than at day 0 and than in MenACWY recipients. Participants were mostly white British and included more females than males, and it was suggested by the authors that clonal diversity may have been underestimated. Vaccine-associated CD4 TCRs spanned the whole spike protein, with dominant responses in regions 160-218 and 743-854. The 56-69-year group was small, and its depth increase did not reach significance, likely because of low power.

A distance of 7 bases separates the germline ends of V and J, which lose 0 bases and 2 bases respectively. There are 14 amino acids in the CDR3, from cysteine to phenylalanine inclusive. Of the read, only the CDR3 DNA is kept; its 42 bases are in frame from base 1. The CDR1 and CDR2 encoded by the germline V gene (reference sequence) are LGHDT and YNNKEL. This sample's time point label indicates: baseline before first vaccination. The sample's treatment or condition label, decoded: meningococcal conjugate vaccine given as trial control. Vaccinee samples were obtained from the UK trials COV001 and COV002, which included a single-blind randomized controlled phase 2/3 trial of AZD1222 (ChAdOx1 nCoV-19) in healthy adults. For TCRbeta chain sequencing, PBMC samples were collected from trial participants at day 0 and at day 28 after the second dose. The CDR3 regions of human TCRbeta chains were analyzed by immunosequencing. As for the authors' bioinformatics: Repertoire TCRs were matched against a reference library of SARS-CoV-2-specific TCRs generated with the MIRA antigen-specificity platform. Breadth meant the fraction of unique TCRs that were SARS-CoV-2-associated, whereas depth meant the fraction of total T cells that were SARS-CoV-2-associated. Using the MIRA data, each spike-specific TCR was assigned both to the spike region to which the TCR was reactive and to a CD4 or CD8 class. Log10-transformed breadth and depth values were compared by one-way ANOVA with Sidak's multiple comparisons tests. TCRdb limited this immuneACCESS table to in-frame rearrangements with V and J called. A share of clones is missing; checked studies link under half to unresolved V genes, and the rest is unexplained. That table supplies the V and J calls and clone size; D and trimming were determined from the DNA. The sample profile shows about 83,000 clones; roughly 88% of them were found once. Of the sample, 4% to 5.5% falls within the top ten clones.

This receptor was taken from an adult in good health. The chain was built from TRBV3-1 (or the pseudogene TRBV3-2) and TRBJ1-2, with the identity of the D gene unclear. The specimen was peripheral blood, collected on day 0 of MenACWY control vaccination. The DNA sequence follows: TGTGCCAGCAGCCAAGATGGACCAAACTATGGCTACACCTTC. The resulting protein is CASSQDGPNYGYTF.